A selection of T cell receptor beta chains follows, all from one sample in a study of blood T cell repertoires in COVID-19. Sequencing used immunoSEQ multiplex PCR; TCRdb keeps in-frame clones, though not all of them. The sample yields about 170,000 clones, roughly 88% seen once. What was sequenced was peripheral blood. The receptors here all came from a woman aged 55-70 years with acute or convalescent COVID-19. The CDR3 runs from the conserved cysteine through the conserved F or W. A D gene is named only where the DNA matches it firmly. A row's size may be missing; if present it is once, few, many or a size class.

d_call	v_call	clone_size	j_call	cdr3_aa	cdr3_nt
TRBD1	TRBV12-5	NA	TRBJ1-4	CASGLPWTGGNEKLFF	TGTGCTAGTGGTTTGCCCTGGACAGGGGGTAATGAAAAACTGTTTTTT
NA	TRBV4-2	NA	TRBJ2-5	CASSQDQGKAGGETQYF	TGTGCCAGCAGCCAAGATCAAGGGAAAGCGGGTGGGGAGACCCAGTACTTC
TRBD1	TRBV6-2/TRBV6-3	NA	TRBJ2-7	CASSYGVGYGTATYEQYF	TGTGCCAGCAGTTACGGGGTTGGGTACGGGACAGCTACCTACGAGCAGTACTTC
NA	TRBV6-4	NA	TRBJ1-2	CASSYRGGGWPYGYTF	TGTGCCAGCAGCTACCGCGGGGGGGGATGGCCCTATGGCTACACCTTC
NA	TRBV18	NA	TRBJ1-2	CASSPSGGDYGYTF	TGTGCCAGCTCACCAAGTGGGGGCGACTATGGCTACACCTTC
TRBD1	TRBV30	few	TRBJ2-1	CAWSSGTGNNEQFF	TGTGCCTGGAGTTCCGGGACAGGGAACAATGAGCAGTTCTTC
TRBD1	TRBV9	few	TRBJ2-2	CASSPRTGGNTGELFF	TGTGCCAGCAGCCCTAGGACAGGGGGCAACACCGGGGAGCTGTTTTTT
TRBD2	TRBV5-5	NA	TRBJ2-5	CASSLSSGVEETQYF	TGTGCCAGCAGCTTGTCTAGCGGGGTTGAAGAGACCCAGTACTTC
NA	TRBV21-1	NA	TRBJ2-7	CASEDRYYEQYF	TGTGCCAGCGAGGACAGATACTACGAGCAGTACTTC
NA	TRBV5-5	NA	TRBJ1-3	CASSYGQSGNTIYF	TGTGCCAGCAGTTATGGACAGTCCGGAAACACCATATATTTT
TRBD1	TRBV7-2	NA	TRBJ1-2	CASSLEGTGINYGYTF	TGTGCCAGCAGCTTAGAGGGGACAGGGATCAACTATGGCTACACCTTC
TRBD1	TRBV5-6	NA	TRBJ1-2	CASSSGQANYGYTF	TGTGCCAGCAGCTCTGGACAGGCAAACTATGGCTACACCTTC
NA	TRBV28	NA	TRBJ1-2	CASSLGGPGDYGYTF	TGTGCCAGCAGTTTGGGGGGGCCTGGGGACTATGGCTACACCTTC
TRBD1	TRBV10-1	NA	TRBJ1-1	CASSKSQYNTDRGRTTEAFF	TGCGCCAGCAGTAAAAGTCAATATAACACTGACAGGGGTAGGACCACTGAAGCTTTCTTT
TRBD1	TRBV6-2/TRBV6-3	NA	TRBJ2-7	CASSYSFETGGYEQYF	TGTGCCAGCAGTTACTCGTTCGAGACAGGGGGCTACGAGCAGTACTTC
NA	TRBV7-2	NA	TRBJ2-5	CASSHESRLEETQYF	TGTGCCAGCAGCCACGAATCGCGACTAGAAGAGACCCAGTACTTC
NA	TRBV6-2/TRBV6-3	NA	TRBJ2-1	CASSARNRDGNDEQFF	TGTGCCAGCAGTGCCCGAAACAGGGATGGAAATGATGAGCAGTTCTTC
NA	TRBV5-1	NA	TRBJ1-6	CASSLGGGESPLHF	TGCGCCAGCAGCTTGGGAGGGGGTGAGTCACCCCTCCACTTT
TRBD2	TRBV3-1/TRBV3-2	once	TRBJ2-5	CASSQEAPGGQETQYF	TGTGCCAGCAGCCAAGAGGCCCCGGGGGGGCAAGAGACCCAGTACTTC
NA	TRBV6-5	NA	TRBJ2-5	CASSYSRGTQYF	TGTGCCAGCAGTTACTCGCGGGGGACCCAGTACTTC
NA	TRBV2	NA	TRBJ1-2	CASSESSNYGYTF	TGTGCCAGCAGTGAAAGTAGTAACTATGGCTACACCTTC
TRBD2	TRBV11-3	once	TRBJ2-7	CASSAGGYEQYF	TGTGCCAGCAGCGCCGGGGGGTACGAGCAGTACTTC
NA	TRBV5-4	NA	TRBJ2-5	CASKGGAGLQETQYF	TGTGCCAGCAAAGGGGGGGCGGGCCTCCAAGAGACCCAGTACTTC
TRBD1	TRBV4-1	NA	TRBJ1-6	CASSHRTGVNSPLHF	TGCGCCAGCAGCCACCGGACAGGGGTTAATTCACCCCTCCACTTT
TRBD2	TRBV5-5	few	TRBJ2-7	CASSLAGTSTYEQYF	TGTGCCAGCAGCTTGGCGGGGACTAGTACCTACGAGCAGTACTTC
TRBD2	TRBV20-1	NA	TRBJ2-3	CSASGGGNASTDTQYF	TGCAGTGCTAGTGGCGGGGGGAATGCTAGCACAGATACGCAGTATTTT
NA	TRBV5-6	NA	TRBJ2-7	CASSFGQRDEQYF	TGTGCCAGCAGCTTTGGACAGAGGGACGAGCAGTACTTC
TRBD1	TRBV27	NA	TRBJ2-2	CASSSMWESTGAGELFF	TGTGCCAGCAGCTCGATGTGGGAATCGACAGGGGCCGGGGAGCTGTTTTTT
NA	TRBV18	NA	TRBJ2-3	CASSPRDSDTDTQYF	TGTGCCAGCTCCCCCCGGGACTCGGACACAGATACGCAGTATTTT
NA	TRBV6-5	NA	TRBJ1-6	CASSGEVDNSPLHF	TGTGCCAGCAGCGGGGAGGTGGACAATTCACCCCTCCACTTT
NA	TRBV9	NA	TRBJ2-1	CASSVGYNEQFF	TGTGCCAGCAGCGTCGGGTACAATGAGCAGTTCTTC
NA	TRBV27	NA	TRBJ2-7	CASSHRVSYEQYF	TGTGCCAGCAGCCACAGGGTCTCCTACGAGCAGTACTTC
NA	TRBV3-1/TRBV3-2	NA	TRBJ2-7	CASSRDLPTAVGEQYF	TGTGCCAGCAGCCGAGACCTTCCCACAGCCGTCGGCGAGCAGTACTTC
TRBD2	TRBV5-4	NA	TRBJ2-2	CASSSDPRGAGELFF	TGTGCCAGCAGCTCAGACCCTCGGGGGGCCGGGGAGCTGTTTTTT
NA	TRBV2	many	TRBJ2-7	CASSEGSGGIYEQYF	TGTGCCAGCAGTGAAGGGTCAGGAGGTATCTACGAGCAGTACTTC
TRBD1	TRBV13	NA	TRBJ1-1	CASSSEGQGARKDTEAFF	TGTGCCAGCAGCTCTGAGGGGCAGGGGGCGCGGAAGGACACTGAAGCTTTCTTT
NA	TRBV6-5	NA	TRBJ1-5	CASSLSGDSNQPQHF	TGTGCCAGCAGTCTATCAGGGGATAGCAATCAGCCCCAGCATTTT
TRBD1	TRBV6-5	NA	TRBJ2-5	CASSLDDRGRETQYF	TGTGCCAGCAGTCTGGATGACAGGGGGCGGGAGACCCAGTACTTC
NA	TRBV19	NA	TRBJ2-5	CASSRNIGWETQYF	TGTGCCAGTAGCCGGAATATCGGGTGGGAGACCCAGTACTTC
TRBD1	TRBV30	NA	TRBJ1-5	CAWSRVRTGSERGNQPQHF	TGTGCCTGGAGCAGGGTGCGGACAGGGAGTGAGCGGGGCAATCAGCCCCAGCATTTT
NA	TRBV28	NA	TRBJ1-2	CASSSDLNRVYGYTF	TGTGCCAGCAGTTCCGACTTGAACAGGGTCTATGGCTACACCTTC
TRBD1	TRBV5-6	NA	TRBJ2-7	CASSMGQGKGYEQYF	TGTGCCAGCAGCATGGGACAGGGGAAAGGCTACGAGCAGTACTTC